Listed here are 9 T cell receptor beta chains from one sample, sequenced in a study of identical twins (TCRdb year 2016). Library method: 5' RACE. For sequencing, an Illumina HiSeq 2000 was employed. The raw public reads went through TCRdb reprocessing: fastp at Q25, MiXCR clone calling, in-frame beta chains kept. CDR3 protein sequences are deduplicated, and each keeps its most common genes and DNA. The table for this sample lists 1.5 million to 2 million distinct CDR3 sequences; under 35% of them were counted only once. The ten largest make up approximately 0.29% of the sample. Sequenced input: cord blood. These receptors all come from a newborn girl in good health.

In nucleotides, the CDR3 is TGTGCCAGCAGCTTAGGAGGGAAGACCTACGAGCAGTACTTC. This codes for CASSLGGKTYEQYF. The V and J genes are TRBV11-2 and TRBJ2-7; D might be TRBD2 (5 bases). Germline CDR1 and CDR2: SGHAT and FQNNGV. Deletions cut 1 base from V and 2 bases from J, with 9 bases between. CDR3 length: 14 residues.

This clonotype showed up just a few times. The chain employs TRBV13 and TRBJ2-1, with a tentative D call TRBD2 (5 bases). This CDR3 spans 14 amino acids. Trimming removed 3 bases at V and 12 bases at J, with 18 bases between. The germline V gene has CDR1 PRHDT and CDR2 FYEKMQ (reference sequence). The CDR3 DNA is TGTGCCAGCAGCTTTTTAACGCTGAAGGAGGTGCAGTTCTTC. Translating gives CASSFLTLKEVQFF.

This clonotype was seen more than once but under ten times. V usage is TRBV29-1 and J usage is TRBJ2-2; 9 bases line up with TRBD1. Germline loops: CDR1 SQVTM, CDR2 ANQGSEA. This CDR3 has 14 amino acids. Trimming at V came to 6 bases and at J to 4 bases, leaving 6 bases not matched to a gene. This CDR3 is CSVIQGAGTGELFF. CDR3 bases: TGCAGCGTGATACAGGGGGCCGGCACCGGGGAGCTGTTTTTT.

The chain employs TRBV3-1 and TRBJ2-3, with D perhaps TRBD2 (7 bases). The germline V gene encodes CDR1 LGHDT and CDR2 YNNKEL (reference sequence). Trimming took off 2 bases at V and 6 bases at J, with 18 bases between the two ends. This CDR3 region has 16 residues. DNA for the CDR3: TGTGCCAGCAGCCAACTGGGCGGGAGAAGGGGGGATACGCAGTATTTT. Its translation is CASSQLGGRRGDTQYF.

This clonotype came up a few times. The rearrangement joins TRBV19 to TRBJ1-1; D call uncertain. Germline lookup yields CDR1 LNHDA and CDR2 SQIVND (reference sequence). Trimming left V 0 bases short and J 5 bases short, with 10 bases between. This CDR3 region has 14 residues. The CDR3 region is CASSIDRAETEAFF. The CDR3 DNA reads as TGTGCCAGTAGTATAGACCGGGCGGAGACTGAAGCTTTCTTT.

This clonotype was found many times. The chain couples TRBV7-9 to TRBJ2-5; tentative D call: TRBD2 (6 bases). The germline V and J ends were trimmed by 1 base and 2 bases, with 11 bases remaining between them. Germline values: CDR1 SEHNR, CDR2 FQNEAQ (reference sequence). This CDR3 is built from 15 residues. The CDR3, as DNA: TGTGCCAGCAGCTTAGGAGGGACTCTTCAAGAGACCCAGTACTTC. Its translation: CASSLGGTLQETQYF. Complete variable domain (other parts from reference TRBV7-9 and TRBJ2-5): DTGVSQNPRHKITKRGQNVTFRCDPISEHNRLYWYRQTLGQGPEFLTYFQNEAQLEKSRLLSDRFSAERPKGSFSTLEIQRTEQGDSAMYLCASSLGGTLQETQYFGPGTRLLVL.

CDR3: CASSLGRLFF. Written as DNA, the CDR3 is TGTGCCAGCAGCTTAGGGCGGCTGTTTTTT. V and J are TRBV7-9 and TRBJ2-2; no firm D call. Deletions cut 1 base from V and 13 bases from J, with 4 bases between. Germline V CDR1 and CDR2: SEHNR, FQNEAQ (reference sequence). This CDR3 region has 10 residues.

V usage is TRBV3-1 and J usage is TRBJ2-2; D might be TRBD2 (6 bases). The V end lost 4 bases, the J end lost 6 bases, and 15 bases lay between the germline ends. The V gene's germline CDR1 is LGHDT and CDR2 YNNKEL (reference sequence). CDR3 length: 15 amino acids. The CDR3 nucleotides read TGTGCCAGCAGCCCTGACGGGAGCGGCGCCGGGGAGCTGTTTTTT. Translation gives CASSPDGSGAGELFF.

The J gene is TRBJ1-5, the V gene TRBV27; no clear D gene. V lost 5 bases, J lost 3 bases, and 11 bases lay in between. Germline lookup yields CDR1 MNHEY and CDR2 SMNVEV (reference sequence). The CDR3 contains 14 residues. The CDR3 region is CASSQNPSNQPQHF. CDR3 nucleotide sequence: TGTGCCAGCAGTCAGAACCCCTCCAATCAGCCCCAGCATTTT.